This T cell receptor (beta chain) was identified in a study of cytomegalovirus exposure and HLA in healthy donors. As for the study in general: For the approximately 430 genotyped donors, roughly 80% fell within the Caucasian-associated ancestry cluster. Study-wide findings and caveats: Most of the CMV-associated TCR beta chains (in a later analysis) appeared to be HLA-restricted. Follow-up analysis found HLA locus-dependent TCR association rates, highest for DRB1 and lowest for HLA-C.

Comment on this clone: Its antigen is still unknown.

The study ran its PCR with 60 Vbeta and 13 Jbeta primers. Per the study methods: Approximately 9.9 million shared chains were among the 60 million to 80 million unique TCR beta chains that a later analysis counted. Sequencing was performed with immunoSEQ multiplex PCR; in TCRdb, only in-frame clones are kept and a portion is missing. V, J and clone size derive from that table, while D and trimming were established from the DNA sequence. The repertoire includes more than 150,000 clones, 77% of them detected once, and approximately 1.4% sits in the top ten. Germline assignment: CDR1 MGHRA and CDR2 YSYEKL. This CDR3 has 15 amino acids. Unmatched junction bases numbered 5, after V lost 1 base and J lost 7 bases.

The material sequenced was PBMCs. This chain connects TRBV4-1 to TRBJ2-1; 9 nucleotides match TRBD2. This TCR was sampled from a young man in good health and CMV-seronegative. The CDR3 nucleotides are TGCGCCAGCAGCCAAGTTGCGCGGGAGGGGAATGAGCAGTTCTTC. Encoded protein: CASSQVAREGNEQFF.